A single sample gave rise to the 28 T cell receptor beta chains below, sequenced in a study of blood T cells in healthy people across ages. Primed by a sample-barcoded 5' primer and a J-beta primer mix, a second PCR proceeded for about 6 to 12 cycles. TCRdb processed the 5' RACE reads anew with MiXCR; each CDR3 protein has one entry. The sample records approximately 850,000 distinct CDR3 sequences, roughly 50% being singletons. What was sequenced was blood. The receptor set was obtained from a man aged 30 to 39 in good health.

In nucleotides, the CDR3 is TGCAGTGCTAGCGGGTACCCAGGGAGGACAGATACGCAGTATTTT. This sequence encodes CSASGYPGRTDTQYF. The chain combines TRBV20-1 with TRBJ2-3; tentative D call: TRBD2 (6 bases). Germline CDR1 reads DFQATT; CDR2 reads SNEGSKA (reference sequence). This CDR3 comprises 15 residues. Deletions cut 3 bases from V and 3 bases from J, with 16 bases between.

The rearrangement uses TRBV27 and TRBJ2-3; the D is unclear. Germline loops: CDR1 MNHEY, CDR2 SMNVEV (reference sequence). This CDR3 contains 14 residues. Trimming left V 5 bases short and J 1 base short, with 10 bases between. The CDR3 DNA reads as TGTGCCAGCAGTCGGGCGGCACGCACAGATACGCAGTATTTT. This codes for CASSRAARTDTQYF.

This chain uses TRBV5-6 with TRBJ1-2; 8 positions agree with TRBD1. Germline CDR1 and CDR2: SGHDT and YYEEEE. This CDR3 is built from 13 residues. V lost 10 bases, J lost 3 bases, and 8 bases stayed unmatched. CDR3 sequence reads: CASGTGGDYGYTF. The CDR3 nucleotides read TGTGCCTCTGGGACAGGTGGCGACTATGGCTACACCTTC.

CDR3 protein: CASSGLENIQYF. The DNA for the CDR3 is TGTGCCAGCAGCGGATTGGAAAACATTCAGTACTTC. This chain connects TRBV9 to TRBJ2-4; the D is unclear. The CDR3 loop spans 12 amino acids. Germline V gene lookup returns CDR1 SGDLS and CDR2 YYNGEE. V was cut by 3 bases and J by 5 bases, with 6 bases left in between.

This clonotype was picked up one time. This chain connects TRBV27 to TRBJ2-3, with a tentative D call TRBD2 (5 bases). Trimming cost V 0 bases and J 1 base, with 8 bases left between them. CDR3 length: 15 residues. Germline V CDR1 and CDR2: MNHEY, SMNVEV (reference sequence). The CDR3 protein is CASSLSPRGTDTQYF. DNA for the CDR3: TGTGCCAGCAGTTTATCTCCGCGGGGCACAGATACGCAGTATTTT.

This sequence joins TRBV20-1 and TRBJ2-4, with 11 bases fitting TRBD2. The J call may be faulty, since TRBJ2-7 better matches the DNA end. CDR1 is DFQATT, CDR2 SNEGSKA, per germline (reference sequence). The CDR3 length is 17 residues. CDR3 DNA sequence: TGCAGTGCTAGAGATCTCGCGACTAGCGGGATCTCCTACGAGCAGTACTTC. This sequence encodes CSARDLATSGISYEQYF.

The chain is built from TRBV7-2 and TRBJ2-7; D might be TRBD1 or TRBD2, each matching 5 bases. The germline V and J ends were trimmed by 6 bases and 0 bases, with 12 bases remaining between them. The V gene's germline CDR1 is SGHTA and CDR2 FQGNSA. The CDR3 has 14 residues. The chain's CDR3 is CASRTGTDSYEQYF. In DNA, the CDR3 is TGTGCCAGCAGAACCGGGACGGACTCCTACGAGCAGTACTTC.

CDR3 nucleotides: TGTGCCAGCAGCCAAGTCGGGGGGTCGAATGAGCAGTTCTTC. It codes for CASSQVGGSNEQFF. The V and J genes are TRBV3-1 and TRBJ2-1; 7 bases agree with TRBD2. This CDR3 is built from 14 residues. Trimming removed 1 base from V and 7 bases from J; junction bases left unmatched: 4. Germline CDR1 and CDR2: LGHDT and YNNKEL (reference sequence).

V gene TRBV11-2 combines with J gene TRBJ1-2; D uncertain. V lost 5 bases to trimming and J lost 8 bases, with 15 bases between them. Germline V gives CDR1 SGHAT, CDR2 FQNNGV. The CDR3 is made up of 13 amino acids. The CDR3 DNA reads as TGTGCCAGCAGCCCGCGGTTAGGTTCAGGCTACACCTTC. Translated, it gives CASSPRLGSGYTF. The full variable domain, its missing parts supplied by reference TRBV11-2 and TRBJ1-2, is EAGVAQSPRYKIIEKRQSVAFWCNPISGHATLYWYQQILGQGPKLLIQFQNNGVVDDSQLPKDRFSAERLKGVDSTLKIQPAKLEDSAVYLCASSPRLGSGYTFGSGTRLTVV.

The count of this clonotype is one. The chain combines TRBV6-1 with TRBJ1-2; 10 positions agree with TRBD1. Germline CDR1 is MNHNS and CDR2 is SASEGT. The CDR3 is made up of 17 amino acids. V shed 8 bases and J 4 bases; nucleotides not matched to a gene: 16. CDR3 sequence reads: CASGERDRGPLGYGYTF. The DNA for the CDR3 is TGTGCCAGCGGGGAACGGGACAGGGGCCCCCTAGGCTATGGCTACACCTTC.

CDR3 sequence reads: CASTSGGSEETQYF. The CDR3, as DNA: TGTGCCAGCACTTCAGGGGGATCCGAGGAGACCCAGTACTTC. This sequence joins TRBV28 and TRBJ2-5; TRBD1 agrees at 7 bases. This CDR3 spans 14 amino acids. Germline loops: CDR1 MDHEN, CDR2 SYDVKM. The junction had 10 bases not matched to a gene; V was cut back by 7 bases and J by 5 bases.

The V call is TRBV7-2, the J call TRBJ2-5, with TRBD2 matching 13 bases. The CDR3 loop spans 16 amino acids. Germline trimming cut 5 bases from V and 11 bases from J; bases unmatched to any gene: 14. Germline V gene lookup returns CDR1 SGHTA and CDR2 FQGNSA. The CDR3 here is CASSVLAGGLGNEQYF. DNA for the CDR3: TGTGCCAGCAGCGTACTAGCGGGAGGGCTAGGGAATGAGCAGTACTTC.

The chain carries TRBV7-8 and TRBJ2-1; 7 positions match TRBD2. The CDR3 runs 15 residues. V was clipped by 8 bases and J by 4 bases; unmatched bases: 11. CDR1 and CDR2 from the germline V gene are SGHVS and FQNEAQ. The CDR3 DNA sequence: TGTGCCAGCCGCCCTAGCGGAAAACCTTACAATGAGCAGTTCTTC. The encoded protein is CASRPSGKPYNEQFF.

This chain uses TRBV20-1 with TRBJ2-1; 8 bases map to TRBD1. J was trimmed by 4 bases and V by 5 bases; bases with no gene match: 7. The CDR3 consists of 14 residues. The germline V gene encodes CDR1 DFQATT and CDR2 SNEGSKA (reference sequence). The CDR3 is CSAESGGTYNEQFF. DNA for the CDR3: TGCAGTGCTGAGTCAGGGGGCACGTACAATGAGCAGTTCTTC.

This chain joins TRBV6-2 or TRBV6-3 and TRBJ2-7; possibly TRBD1 or TRBD2 for D (6 bases each). Germline lookup yields CDR1 MNHEY and CDR2 SVGEGT. V was pared by 7 bases and J by 2 bases, with 18 bases between. The CDR3 has 15 residues. CDR3 nucleotide sequence: TGTGCCAGCACGAGGGGGGTGACTTTAGCCTACGAGCAGTACTTC. Protein product: CASTRGVTLAYEQYF.

The V gene is TRBV29-1, the J gene TRBJ1-6, with D possibly matching TRBD1 (6 bases). This CDR3 has 13 residues. Germline CDR1 is SQVTM and CDR2 is ANQGSEA. Trimming left V 7 bases short and J 8 bases short, with 15 bases between. In nucleotides, the CDR3 is TGCAGCGCCAAACAAGGGGGGGATTCACCCCTCCACTTT. This sequence encodes CSAKQGGDSPLHF.

This rearrangement joins TRBV7-2 to TRBJ2-1; D perhaps matches TRBD1 (6 bases). There are 12 residues in the CDR3. Germline CDR1 is SGHTA and CDR2 is FQGNSA. Trimming took 7 bases from V and 12 from J, leaving 16 bases between them. The chain's CDR3 is CASTTGSGAQFF. The CDR3 nucleotides are TGTGCCAGCACTACAGGGTCCGGGGCGCAGTTCTTC.

This clonotype was seen a few times. The J gene is TRBJ2-5, the V gene TRBV20-1; TRBD2 aligns across 11 bases. The J call may be wrong; the DNA end is better matched by TRBJ2-7. Germline V gives CDR1 DFQATT, CDR2 SNEGSKA (reference sequence). The CDR3 is 14 amino acids. The CDR3 nucleotides read TGCAGTGCTAGTTCTGTTAGCGGGAGGGCCGAGCAGTACTTC. It specifies CSASSVSGRAEQYF.

Comment on this clonotype: One end of the junction is discordant with germline, which a read error may explain. The J gene is TRBJ2-3, the V gene TRBV6-2 or TRBV6-3; 9 nucleotides agree with TRBD2. CDR3 length: 16 amino acids. Per germline, CDR1 MNHEY and CDR2 SVGEGT. The CDR3 region is CASSYPSGGTTDTQNF. CDR3 bases: TGTGCCAGCAGTTACCCCAGCGGGGGGACCACAGATACGCAGAATTTT.

CDR3 region: CASSSTELSGNTIYF. The CDR3 DNA is TGTGCCAGCAGTTCGACGGAACTCTCTGGAAACACCATATATTTT. The chain carries TRBV28 and TRBJ1-3; no clear D gene. The CDR3 consists of 15 residues. Per germline, CDR1 MDHEN and CDR2 SYDVKM. Trimming stripped 4 bases from V and 0 bases from J, with 10 bases between.

This rearrangement joins TRBV5-1 to TRBJ2-1, with 11 bases that match TRBD2. With 5 bases clipped from V and 10 bases from J, the junction kept 11 bases outside the gene matches. The CDR3 covers 15 residues. Germline V gene lookup returns CDR1 SGHRS and CDR2 YFSETQ. The DNA of the CDR3 is TGCGCCAGCAGTCAAACTAGCGGGGGCGCCCGGGAGCAGTTCTTC. It specifies CASSQTSGGAREQFF.

The V call is TRBV10-3, the J call TRBJ1-1; weak D call: TRBD1 (6 bases). The V end lost 6 bases, the J end lost 0 bases, and 17 bases lay between the germline ends. Looked up from germline, CDR1 is ENHRY and CDR2 is SYGVKD. This CDR3 is 16 amino acids long. The CDR3 here is CAIRSQGRGMNTEAFF. CDR3 nucleotide sequence: TGTGCCATCAGGTCCCAGGGAAGGGGGATGAACACTGAAGCTTTCTTT.

The chain uses TRBV5-6 and TRBJ1-1; D gene ambiguous. V was shortened by 2 bases and J by 0 bases, with 8 bases between the two germline ends. CDR1 is SGHDT, CDR2 YYEEEE, per germline. The CDR3 runs 14 residues. The CDR3 reads CASSFQGLNTEAFF. The CDR3 DNA reads as TGTGCCAGCAGCTTTCAAGGGCTGAACACTGAAGCTTTCTTT.

This clonotype showed up just a few times. The rearrangement joins TRBV7-8 to TRBJ2-5; 11 bases agree with TRBD2. The CDR3 is 13 amino acids. Per germline, CDR1 SGHVS and CDR2 FQNEAQ. Trimming cost V 5 bases and J 7 bases; bases outside gene matches: 3. The CDR3 here is CASSPGLAGTQYF. Here the CDR3 DNA reads TGTGCCAGCAGCCCCGGACTAGCGGGGACCCAGTACTTC.

This clonotype was counted once. This chain joins TRBV6-2 or TRBV6-3 and TRBJ2-1; 11 nucleotides align to TRBD2. The V gene's germline CDR1 is MNHEY and CDR2 SVGEGT. The CDR3 spans 15 residues. The V segment lost 6 bases and the J segment 7 bases; nucleotides outside the gene matches: 8. CDR3 region: CASSPRTSGWNEQFF. CDR3 DNA sequence: TGTGCCAGCAGCCCCAGGACTAGCGGGTGGAATGAGCAGTTCTTC.

In its sample, this clonotype was seen once. The chain couples TRBV21-1 to TRBJ1-4; the table's D call, TRBD1, has no DNA check behind it. TRBV21-1 is a pseudogene segment. The CDR3 is 15 amino acids. The CDR3 DNA follows: TGTGCCAGCAGCAAAGTCCGGGGCGAGAATGAAAAACTGTTTTTT. Its translation is CASSKVRGENEKLFF.

This chain joins TRBV11-2 and TRBJ2-3, with TRBD1 as a possible D gene (6 bases). This CDR3 contains 13 residues. Per the germline V gene, CDR1 is SGHAT and CDR2 is FQNNGV. V gave up 5 bases and J gave up 6 bases, with 12 bases separating them. The CDR3 protein is CASSRGGADTQYF. As DNA, the CDR3 is TGTGCCAGCAGCCGTGGGGGCGCCGATACGCAGTATTTT.

This clonotype was seen more than once but under ten times. This sequence joins TRBV7-9 and TRBJ2-7, with TRBD1 as a possible D gene (5 bases). CDR3 length: 16 residues. Trimming removed 4 bases from V and 1 base from J, with 17 bases in between. CDR1 SEHNR and CDR2 FQNEAQ come from the germline V gene (reference sequence). CDR3 sequence: CASSSPERGQSYEQYF. The CDR3 DNA is TGTGCCAGCAGCTCACCGGAAAGGGGCCAATCCTACGAGCAGTACTTC.